What follows are 31 T cell receptor beta chains derived from one specimen sequenced in a study of blood T cell repertoires in COVID-19. Libraries were prepared by immunoSEQ multiplex PCR; TCRdb keeps only in-frame clonotypes and omits some of them. The table lists approximately 290,000 clones, around 89% of them singletons. Sequenced input: peripheral blood. These TCRs come from a man aged 30-40 years with acute or convalescent COVID-19.

The sample holds one count of this clone. The J gene is TRBJ1-1, the V gene TRBV10-1; the D gene is possibly TRBD1 (6 bases). CDR1 is WNHNN and CDR2 is SYGVQD in the germline V gene (reference sequence). The CDR3 contains 13 residues. V was shortened by 6 bases and J by 1 base, with 9 bases between the two germline ends. CDR3 in DNA: TGCGCCAGCAGAAGACAGGAGAACACTGAAGCTTTCTTT. The encoded protein is CASRRQENTEAFF.

The chain joins TRBV7-3 to TRBJ2-2; TRBD1 agrees at 7 bases. V shed 3 bases, J shed 7 bases, and the junction held 2 bases outside the gene matches. This CDR3 comprises 13 residues. Per the germline V gene, CDR1 is SGHTA and CDR2 is FQGTGA. DNA for the CDR3: TGTGCCAGCAGCTTCACAGGGGTCGGGGAGCTGTTTTTT. This encodes CASSFTGVGELFF.

The chain joins TRBV11-2 to TRBJ2-5; 13 positions agree with TRBD2. This CDR3 contains 17 residues. The junction had 11 bases not matched to a gene; V was cut back by 5 bases and J by 5 bases. Germline V lookup: CDR1 SGHAT, CDR2 FQNNGV. CDR3 nucleotides: TGTGCCAGCAGCGAATCACTAGCGGGAGGGCCCTGGGAGACCCAGTACTTC. This sequence encodes CASSESLAGGPWETQYF.

V is TRBV11-2 and J is TRBJ2-7; D is possibly TRBD1 (5 bases). V lost 4 bases and J 2 bases, leaving 18 bases between the germline ends. This CDR3 has 16 amino acids. Germline V lookup: CDR1 SGHAT, CDR2 FQNNGV. The CDR3 DNA sequence: TGTGCCAGCAGCTCCGTTAGGGGCCGGAGCACCTACGAGCAGTACTTC. Its protein is CASSSVRGRSTYEQYF.

The rearrangement links TRBV3-1 (or the pseudogene TRBV3-2) to TRBJ2-7; 10 bases fit TRBD1. Germline V CDR1 and CDR2: LGHDT, YNNKEL (reference sequence). J gave up 7 bases and V 1 base, and 13 bases lay outside the gene matches. The CDR3 totals 17 residues. DNA of the CDR3: TGTGCCAGCAGCCAAGCCTTACCGGGACAGGGGTTCTGGGAGCAGTACTTC. Translated, it gives CASSQALPGQGFWEQYF.

The chain uses TRBV2 and TRBJ1-6; D is possibly TRBD1 (6 bases). The CDR3 is 14 amino acids. Between the trimmed V and J ends, which lost 6 bases and 7 bases, there was a span of 13 bases. CDR1 and CDR2 (germline): SNHLY, FYNNEI. CDR3 DNA: TGTGCCAGCAGGGGGGCCGTAGGAAATTCACCCCTCCACTTT. Translation gives CASRGAVGNSPLHF.

The V call is TRBV7-8, the J call TRBJ2-1, with D possibly TRBD2 on 5 matching bases. The ends were cut back, 2 bases at V and 0 bases at J, with 8 bases in the middle. The CDR3 extends over 15 amino acids. CDR1 and CDR2 from the germline V gene are SGHVS and FQNEAQ. The CDR3 sequence is CASSLRRSSYNEQFF. The DNA of the CDR3 is TGTGCCAGCAGCTTACGGAGGAGCTCCTACAATGAGCAGTTCTTC.

The chain links TRBV28 to TRBJ2-5, with a possible D match to TRBD1 (6 bases). The germline V gene encodes CDR1 MDHEN and CDR2 SYDVKM. V was pared by 5 bases and J by 5 bases, with 21 bases between. The CDR3 runs 16 residues. CDR3 in DNA: TGTGCCAGCAGTCCAGGGGTTGTGGTGGGTCGGGAGACCCAGTACTTC. Its translation: CASSPGVVVGRETQYF.

This chain links TRBV5-1 with TRBJ2-3, with 9 bases fitting TRBD2. The germline V gene encodes CDR1 SGHRS and CDR2 YFSETQ. This CDR3 has 16 residues. Unmatched junction bases numbered 7, after V lost 4 bases and J lost 1 base. The CDR3 reads CASSPPSGGRTDTQYF. The CDR3, as DNA: TGCGCCAGCAGCCCTCCGAGCGGGGGGCGCACAGATACGCAGTATTTT. Combining the CDR3 with reference TRBV5-1 and TRBJ2-3 gives the whole variable domain KAGVTQTPRYLIKTRGQQVTLSCSPISGHRSVSWYQQTPGQGLQFLFEYFSETQRNKGNFPGRFSGRQFSNSRSEMNVSTLELGDSALYLCASSPPSGGRTDTQYFGPGTRLTVL.

CDR3 sequence: CASSRGTAFSNQPQHF. Here the CDR3 DNA reads TGTGCCAGCTCACGAGGGACAGCCTTTAGCAATCAGCCCCAGCATTTT. V is TRBV18 and J is TRBJ1-5; 7 nucleotides agree with TRBD1. CDR1 is KGHSH and CDR2 is LQKENI in the germline V gene. J lost 0 bases, V lost 4 bases, and 6 bases had no gene match. The length of the CDR3 is 16 residues.

The rearrangement uses TRBV23-1 and TRBJ2-7, with 8 bases aligning to TRBD1. TRBV23-1 is reported as an ORF; its role is uncertain. V gave up 5 bases and J gave up 3 bases; unmatched junction bases: 9. The CDR3 is 15 residues long. The CDR3 coding sequence is TGCGCCAGCAGTTCGGGGGACAGGCCTTTCTACGAGCAGTACTTC. Protein: CASSSGDRPFYEQYF.

J is TRBJ2-5 and V is TRBV3-1 (or the pseudogene TRBV3-2), with D maybe TRBD2 (6 bases). Trimming cost V 1 base and J 1 base, with 10 bases left between them. Looked up from germline, CDR1 is LGHDT and CDR2 is YNNKEL (reference sequence). The CDR3 loop spans 15 amino acids. The CDR3 here is CASSQGWRGQETQYF. DNA of the CDR3: TGTGCCAGCAGCCAAGGTTGGCGGGGCCAAGAGACCCAGTACTTC.

The chain is built from TRBV11-2 and TRBJ2-3, with 9 bases identical to TRBD2. Trimming took 3 bases from V and 0 from J; bases not matched to a gene: 4. The CDR3 loop spans 16 amino acids. CDR1 is SGHAT, CDR2 FQNNGV, per germline. The CDR3 DNA is TGTGCCAGCAGCTTCGTACTAGCGGGCAGCACAGATACGCAGTATTTT. Its translation: CASSFVLAGSTDTQYF.

The chain links TRBV2 to TRBJ2-5; TRBD2 might be the D (7 bases). Germline loops: CDR1 SNHLY, CDR2 FYNNEI. CDR3 size: 15 residues. V lost 4 bases and J 7 bases, leaving 19 bases between the germline ends. The CDR3 DNA is TGTGCCAGCAGTGGGGGCGGGGGCCCTAAGGGGACCCAGTACTTC. Amino acid sequence: CASSGGGGPKGTQYF.

A remark on this clone: In the same sample, other DNA sequences code for this CDR3. The chain joins TRBV5-1 to TRBJ2-7; 11 bases align to TRBD2. The CDR3 loop spans 14 amino acids. Germline lookup yields CDR1 SGHRS and CDR2 YFSETQ. With V trimmed by 3 bases and J by 4 bases, 3 bases remained unmatched. In DNA, the CDR3 is TGCGCCAGCAGCTCCACTAGCGGGAGTTACGAGCAGTACTTC. Amino acids: CASSSTSGSYEQYF.

The chain recombines TRBV18 with TRBJ2-7; D ambiguous. V lost 3 bases and J lost 2, with 14 bases in between. Germline lookup yields CDR1 KGHSH and CDR2 LQKENI. CDR3 size: 15 residues. The CDR3 loop is CASSPGRQKAYEQYF. In DNA form, the CDR3 reads TGTGCCAGCTCACCGGGCAGACAAAAAGCCTACGAGCAGTACTTC. Drawing the rest from reference TRBV18 and TRBJ2-7, the complete variable domain is NAGVMQNPRHLVRRRGQEARLRCSPMKGHSHVYWYRQLPEEGLKFMVYLQKENIIDESGMPKERFSAEFPKEGPSILRIQQVVRGDSAAYFCASSPGRQKAYEQYFGPGTRLTVT.

V and J are TRBV2 and TRBJ1-4; TRBD1 is a possible D gene (5 bases). The CDR3 loop spans 13 amino acids. The ends were cut back, 8 bases at V and 8 bases at J, with 15 bases in the middle. Germline V lookup: CDR1 SNHLY, CDR2 FYNNEI. Written as DNA, the CDR3 is TGTGCCAGCTGGCAGGGCTCCTGGGAAAAACTGTTTTTT. Amino acid sequence: CASWQGSWEKLFF.

CDR3 nucleotide sequence: TGTGCCAGAGCCGAACCCCGGGCAGGGCAAGGTGGAAACACCATATATTTT. Translated: CARAEPRAGQGGNTIYF. The chain employs TRBV19 and TRBJ1-3; the D gene is possibly TRBD1 (5 bases). V lost 9 bases, J lost 3 bases, and 24 bases lay in between. The CDR3 contains 17 residues. Germline V gene data show CDR1 as LNHDA and CDR2 as SQIVND (reference sequence).

V usage is TRBV11-2 and J usage is TRBJ2-5, with a possible D match to TRBD1 (6 bases). Germline assignment: CDR1 SGHAT and CDR2 FQNNGV. V lost 0 bases to trimming and J lost 5 bases, with 10 bases between them. CDR3 size: 14 residues. In DNA form, the CDR3 reads TGTGCCAGCAGCTTAGATTCGAGGGGGGAGACCCAGTACTTC. This encodes CASSLDSRGETQYF.

The genes are TRBV27 and TRBJ2-7; a possible D gene is TRBD2 (5 bases). The CDR3 is made up of 14 amino acids. Germline values: CDR1 MNHEY, CDR2 SMNVEV (reference sequence). The V end lost 2 bases, the J end lost 3 bases, and 11 bases lay between the germline ends. The CDR3 is CASSLVGVGYEQYF. The DNA of the CDR3 is TGTGCCAGCAGTTTAGTGGGAGTAGGCTACGAGCAGTACTTC.

This clone appeared a single time. The chain combines TRBV19 with TRBJ2-7; a weak D match, TRBD1 (5 bases). Germline values: CDR1 LNHDA, CDR2 SQIVND (reference sequence). With 4 bases removed from V and 5 bases from J, the gap between germline ends came to 12 bases. The CDR3 consists of 13 residues. The CDR3 DNA follows: TGTGCCAGTAGTAGGGATAGGGGCGACGAGCAGTACTTC. Its protein is CASSRDRGDEQYF. The full variable domain, rest sourced from reference TRBV19 and TRBJ2-7, is DGGITQSPKYLFRKEGQNVTLSCEQNLNHDAMYWYRQDPGQGLRLIYYSQIVNDFQKGDIAEGYSVSREKKESFPLTVTSAQKNPTAFYLCASSRDRGDEQYFGPGTRLTVT.

This clone was found once. This rearrangement joins TRBV23-1 to TRBJ2-7; D is unresolved. TRBV23-1 is an ORF for which the function is uncertain. CDR3 length: 15 residues. Between the trimmed V and J ends, which lost 6 bases and 5 bases, there was a span of 20 bases. Here the CDR3 DNA reads TGCGCCAGCAGCCTCGGGTTTCTACGTCAAGACGAGCAGTACTTC. It specifies CASSLGFLRQDEQYF.

The chain carries TRBV18 and TRBJ2-7, with D perhaps matching TRBD2 (5 bases). V was cut by 3 bases and J by 2 bases, with 14 bases left in between. Germline CDR1 and CDR2: KGHSH and LQKENI. The CDR3 consists of 15 residues. The CDR3 DNA reads TGTGCCAGCTCACCGTCCGGGGTTGGGGCCTACGAGCAGTACTTC. Amino acids: CASSPSGVGAYEQYF.

This clone was counted a single time. V gene TRBV27 combines with J gene TRBJ1-6; 7 bases fit TRBD1. J gave up 4 bases and V 5 bases, and 5 bases lay outside the gene matches. The CDR3 is made up of 15 amino acids. Germline lookup yields CDR1 MNHEY and CDR2 SMNVEV (reference sequence). This chain's CDR3 is CASSPGTVYNSPLHF. Written as DNA, the CDR3 is TGTGCCAGCAGTCCCGGGACAGTTTATAATTCACCCCTCCACTTT.

This chain links TRBV10-3 with TRBJ1-1; the D gene is possibly TRBD1 (6 bases). The V and J ends lost 10 bases and 7 bases respectively, with 19 bases between them. The germline V gene encodes CDR1 ENHRY and CDR2 SYGVKD. The CDR3 contains 13 residues. CDR3 amino acids: CATVGTTGGEAFF. As DNA, the CDR3 is TGTGCCACAGTGGGGACGACAGGCGGTGAAGCTTTCTTT.

The rearrangement uses TRBV3-1 (or the pseudogene TRBV3-2) and TRBJ1-1; TRBD1 agrees at 7 bases. This CDR3 comprises 13 residues. Trimming removed 4 bases from V and 8 bases from J; junction bases left unmatched: 7. Germline V gene sequence: CDR1 LGHDT, CDR2 YNNKEL (reference sequence). The CDR3 nucleotides are TGTGCCAGCAGCCGCGGATCGGGACAGGAAGCTTTCTTT. Protein product: CASSRGSGQEAFF.

The gene calls are TRBV7-3 and TRBJ2-5; the D gene is possibly TRBD2 (6 bases). The CDR3 extends over 15 amino acids. Germline CDR1 and CDR2: SGHTA and FQGTGA. Trimming removed 4 bases from V and 5 bases from J, with 17 bases in between. The CDR3 nucleotides are TGTGCCAGCAGCTATGCACTGGGGGGAGCTGAGACCCAGTACTTC. Translating it yields CASSYALGGAETQYF. The entire variable domain, with the rest obtained from reference TRBV7-3 and TRBJ2-5, is as follows: GAGVSQTPSNKVTEKGKYVELRCDPISGHTALYWYRQSLGQGPEFLIYFQGTGAADDSGLPNDRFFAVRPEGSVSTLKIQRTERGDSAVYLCASSYALGGAETQYFGPGTRLLVL.

The chain combines TRBV15 with TRBJ1-4, with D unresolved. With 3 bases removed from V and 8 bases from J, the gap between germline ends came to 7 bases. The CDR3 extends over 12 amino acids. The germline V gene encodes CDR1 LNHNV and CDR2 YYDKDF (reference sequence). The CDR3 sequence is CATSRVTEKLFF. The CDR3 DNA reads TGTGCCACCAGCAGGGTAACAGAAAAACTGTTTTTT.

The chain carries TRBV7-3 and TRBJ2-2; D might be TRBD2 (5 bases). This CDR3 region has 16 residues. CDR1 is SGHTA and CDR2 is FQGTGA in the germline V gene. The V end was cut by 2 bases, the J end by 8 bases, with 18 bases between. CDR3 in amino acids: CASSLGSASSSGELFF. DNA for the CDR3: TGTGCCAGCAGCTTAGGCTCGGCTAGCAGTTCGGGGGAGCTGTTTTTT.

The CDR3 reads CASSTPLGRAGLNYNEQFF. The DNA of the CDR3 is TGTGCCAGTAGTACACCCCTAGGTCGGGCGGGACTAAACTACAATGAGCAGTTCTTC. V and J are TRBV19 and TRBJ2-1, with 7 nucleotides matching TRBD2. The CDR3 consists of 19 residues. V was pared by 4 bases and J by 3 bases, with 18 bases of the junction left unmatched. Germline V gives CDR1 LNHDA, CDR2 SQIVND (reference sequence).

J is TRBJ2-1 and V is TRBV28, with 9 positions matching TRBD2. The CDR3 is 12 amino acids. Trimming removed 10 bases from V and 8 bases from J; junction bases left unmatched: 6. In germline, CDR1 is MDHEN, CDR2 SYDVKM. The DNA for the CDR3 is TGTGCCACCGTTAGCGGGAGCTATGAGCAGTTCTTC. Amino acid sequence: CATVSGSYEQFF. Variable domain in full (rest from reference TRBV28 and TRBJ2-1): DVKVTQSSRYLVKRTGEKVFLECVQDMDHENMFWYRQDPGLGLRLIYFSYDVKMKEKGDIPEGYSVSREKKERFSLILESASTNQTSMYLCATVSGSYEQFFGPGTRLTVL.